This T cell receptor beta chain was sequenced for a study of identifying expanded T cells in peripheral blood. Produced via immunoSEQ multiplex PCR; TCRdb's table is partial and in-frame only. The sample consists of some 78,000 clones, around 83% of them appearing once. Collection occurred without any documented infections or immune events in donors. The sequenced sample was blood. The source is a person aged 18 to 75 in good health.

In DNA, the CDR3 is TGCGCCAGCAGCCAAGCGGCGGCCTGGGGCACTGAAGCTTTCTTT. It translates to CASSQAAAWGTEAFF. The rearrangement uses TRBV4-3 and TRBJ1-1; D unresolved. This CDR3 has 15 residues. Trimming pared 1 base from V and 4 bases from J, leaving 13 bases between. Germline lookup yields CDR1 LGHNA and CDR2 YSLEER.